The 18 T cell receptor beta chains in this list originate from one sample, sequenced in a study of lymphopenia after photon versus proton radiotherapy. Profiling relied on immunoSEQ multiplex PCR, and the TCRdb table lists in-frame clones only, not all of them. This table holds roughly 23,000 clones, over 90% found once. Sample: peripheral blood, taken from a patient treated with proton-based radiotherapy. Source of these receptors: a woman aged 65 to 85 with pancreatic cancer. Some clones in this sample may be carry-over from other donors' samples.

The chain is built from TRBV5-1 and TRBJ2-3; the D is unclear. The V gene's germline CDR1 is SGHRS and CDR2 YFSETQ. Trimming removed 2 bases from V and 1 base from J, with 5 bases in between. The CDR3 consists of 13 residues. The chain's CDR3 is CASSFTGTDTQYF. The DNA of the CDR3 is TGCGCCAGCAGCTTCACTGGCACAGATACGCAGTATTTT.

The count of this clone is one. The gene calls are TRBV19 and TRBJ2-7; D is ambiguous. This CDR3 has 15 residues. Germline assignment: CDR1 LNHDA and CDR2 SQIVND (reference sequence). V gave up 1 base and J gave up 2 bases, with 12 bases separating them. In nucleotides, the CDR3 is TGTGCCAGTAGTATAGGTTGGGTCGACCCCTACGAGCAGTACTTC. Encoded protein: CASSIGWVDPYEQYF.

The chain carries TRBV20-1 and TRBJ2-1; no definite D call. The CDR3 contains 10 residues. V lost 6 bases, J lost 8 bases, and 8 bases lay in between. Germline assignment: CDR1 DFQATT and CDR2 SNEGSKA (reference sequence). The CDR3 region is CSAWVYEQFF. CDR3 coding DNA: TGCAGTGCGTGGGTGTATGAGCAGTTCTTC.

The V gene is TRBV7-9, the J gene TRBJ1-6; 7 nucleotides agree with TRBD1. Germline CDR1 SEHNR, CDR2 FQNEAQ (reference sequence). This CDR3 contains 18 residues. The V and J ends lost 4 bases and 5 bases, in that order; junction bases with no gene match: 14. The CDR3 protein is CASSSGTADLGNNSPLHF. The CDR3 bases are TGTGCCAGCAGCTCGGGGACAGCAGACTTAGGGAATAATTCACCCCTCCACTTT.

The rearrangement joins TRBV6-5 to TRBJ2-2; no firm D call. Germline loops: CDR1 MNHEY, CDR2 SVGAGI. CDR3 length: 13 residues. Trimming left V 0 bases short and J 6 bases short, with 5 bases between. The DNA of the CDR3 is TGTGCCAGCAGTTACTCGGCTCCCGGGGAGCTGTTTTTT. Protein product: CASSYSAPGELFF.

The rearrangement links TRBV25-1 to TRBJ1-1; no firm D call. Trimming cost V 4 bases and J 5 bases, with 14 bases left between them. The CDR3 totals 14 residues. Germline loops: CDR1 MGHDK, CDR2 SYGVNS. CDR3 protein: CASSVSGRTTEAFF. The CDR3 nucleotides read TGTGCCAGCAGTGTTTCCGGGAGGACTACTGAAGCTTTCTTT.

This chain connects TRBV5-1 to TRBJ2-3, with TRBD2 as a possible D gene (6 bases). The ends were cut back, 0 bases at V and 1 base at J, with 12 bases in the middle. The CDR3 runs to 16 residues. Looked up from germline, CDR1 is SGHRS and CDR2 is YFSETQ. Here the CDR3 DNA reads TGCGCCAGCAGCTTGGCAGGGACTCCTGGCACAGATACGCAGTATTTT. Encoded protein: CASSLAGTPGTDTQYF.

This rearrangement joins TRBV30 to TRBJ2-7, with 8 bases lining up with TRBD2. V was pared by 0 bases and J by 2 bases, with 9 bases of the junction left unmatched. The CDR3 spans 16 residues. Per the germline V gene, CDR1 is GTSNPN and CDR2 is SVGIG (reference sequence). CDR3 loop: CAWSVPRGSGTYEQYF. The DNA of the CDR3 is TGTGCCTGGAGTGTACCCCGGGGTAGCGGGACCTACGAGCAGTACTTC.

The chain employs TRBV27 and TRBJ1-2; 8 nucleotides line up with TRBD1. The length of the CDR3 is 15 residues. CDR1 MNHEY and CDR2 SMNVEV come from the germline V gene (reference sequence). V shed 5 bases, J shed 0 bases, and the junction held 5 bases outside the gene matches. The CDR3 is CASSPGQGTNYGYTF. The CDR3 DNA follows: TGTGCCAGCAGTCCCGGACAGGGTACTAACTATGGCTACACCTTC.

This chain uses TRBV4-1 with TRBJ1-1; 8 bases fit TRBD1. The length of the CDR3 is 18 residues. V lost 0 bases to trimming and J lost 0 bases; unmatched junction nucleotides: 9. Germline CDR1 MGHRA, CDR2 YSYEKL. CDR3 DNA: TGCGCCAGCAGCCAAGACGGTAAACAGGGGGTGTTGAACACTGAAGCTTTCTTT. It translates to CASSQDGKQGVLNTEAFF.

The rearrangement uses TRBV10-2 and TRBJ1-4, with 9 bases lining up with TRBD1. The CDR3 is 14 residues long. The trim removed 0 bases at V and 9 bases at J, leaving 2 bases unmatched. Germline lookup yields CDR1 WSHSY and CDR2 SAAADI. The CDR3 is CASSESGTGKKLFF. The CDR3 nucleotides are TGCGCCAGCAGTGAGTCCGGGACAGGGAAAAAACTGTTTTTT.

This clone showed up just once. The chain is built from TRBV5-4 and TRBJ1-1, with a weak D call TRBD1 (5 bases). Looked up from germline, CDR1 is SGHNT and CDR2 is YYREEE (reference sequence). Deletions cut 0 bases from V and 0 bases from J, with 6 bases between. There are 14 residues in the CDR3. This CDR3 is CASSLGRVNTEAFF. In DNA, the CDR3 is TGTGCCAGCAGCTTGGGCAGGGTGAACACTGAAGCTTTCTTT.

The V and J genes are TRBV11-2 and TRBJ1-6, with 8 positions matching TRBD1. This CDR3 region has 17 residues. The germline V gene has CDR1 SGHAT and CDR2 FQNNGV. V shed 9 bases, J shed 2 bases, and the junction held 12 bases outside the gene matches. The CDR3 loop is CASLRTGGNAYNSPLHF. CDR3 DNA sequence: TGTGCCAGTTTGAGAACAGGGGGTAACGCCTATAATTCACCCCTCCACTTT. The full variable domain, rest sourced from reference TRBV11-2 and TRBJ1-6, is EAGVAQSPRYKIIEKRQSVAFWCNPISGHATLYWYQQILGQGPKLLIQFQNNGVVDDSQLPKDRFSAERLKGVDSTLKIQPAKLEDSAVYLCASLRTGGNAYNSPLHFGNGTRLTVT.

This clone has just one count. This chain uses TRBV7-9 with TRBJ2-6; 7 bases fit TRBD1. V shed 6 bases and J 0 bases; nucleotides not matched to a gene: 8. Germline CDR1 SEHNR, CDR2 FQNEAQ (reference sequence). This CDR3 is built from 17 residues. CDR3 amino acids: CASRPPTGDSGANVLTF. CDR3 sequence (DNA): TGTGCCAGCAGACCACCCACAGGGGACTCTGGGGCCAACGTCCTGACTTTC.

This chain links TRBV28 with TRBJ2-7; 12 bases are a match to TRBD1. This CDR3 spans 15 amino acids. The germline V gene has CDR1 MDHEN and CDR2 SYDVKM. V lost 5 bases to trimming and J lost 6 bases; unmatched junction nucleotides: 8. CDR3 bases: TGTGCCAGCAGTACACCGGGACAGGGGGCGAGCGAGCAGTACTTC. Translated: CASSTPGQGASEQYF.

The chain uses TRBV5-6 and TRBJ2-2; 9 nucleotides agree with TRBD1. This CDR3 has 16 amino acids. Per the germline V gene, CDR1 is SGHDT and CDR2 is YYEEEE. Unmatched junction bases numbered 4, after V lost 2 bases and J lost 2 bases. Here the CDR3 DNA reads TGTGCCAGCAGCTTTGGACAGGGGCTTAACACCGGGGAGCTGTTTTTT. Translating gives CASSFGQGLNTGELFF.

The chain employs TRBV15 and TRBJ2-5, with D unresolved. The J call could be wrong; TRBJ2-7 is a better fit for the DNA end. The CDR3 runs to 12 residues. Germline values: CDR1 LNHNV, CDR2 YYDKDF (reference sequence). This CDR3 reads CATSRDYYEQYF. CDR3 bases: TGTGCCACCAGCAGGGATTACTACGAGCAGTACTTC.

The chain couples TRBV4-3 to TRBJ2-3; no definite D call. Germline V lookup: CDR1 LGHNA, CDR2 YSLEER. V was trimmed by 1 base and J by 4 bases, leaving 9 bases between them. CDR3 size: 14 residues. The CDR3, as DNA: TGCGCCAGCAGCCAAGGGCCAGGCGCAGATACGCAGTATTTT. The encoded protein is CASSQGPGADTQYF.